These T cell receptor beta chains were read from a single sample in a study of blood T cells in healthy people across ages. From the 5' RACE reads, TCRdb called clonotypes with MiXCR, one entry per CDR3 protein. The sample includes 780,000 or so distinct CDR3 sequences, around 50% of them seen just once. Source material: blood. The source of these receptors is a man between 40 and 49 years old in good health. The CDR3 runs from the conserved cysteine through the conserved F or W. Fields, in order: clone size, D gene, V gene, J gene, CDR3 protein, CDR3 DNA. The D gene is left open where the match is weak. Size values are once, few and many counts, or a class for expanded clones, and some rows have none.

>-|-|TRBV24-1|TRBJ2-2
CATSDLRQGPTGELFF
TGTGCCACCAGTGATTTGCGGCAGGGGCCTACCGGGGAGCTGTTTTTT
>-|-|TRBV6-5|TRBJ1-5
CASAKTGGVGNQPQHF
TGTGCCAGCGCTAAAACAGGAGGTGTTGGCAATCAGCCCCAGCATTTT
>-|-|TRBV6-6|TRBJ1-1
CASSYLPSGSTEAFF
TGTGCCAGCAGTTACTTACCATCCGGGAGTACTGAAGCTTTCTTT
>-|-|TRBV9|TRBJ1-5
CASSVGQSNQPQHF
TGTGCCAGCAGCGTAGGCCAGAGCAATCAGCCCCAGCATTTT
>-|-|TRBV18|TRBJ1-1
CASSPLGGTEAFF
TGTGCCAGCTCACCACTCGGTGGGACTGAAGCTTTCTTT
>-|-|TRBV5-6|TRBJ2-7
CASSYSSRGSEQYF
TGTGCCAGCTCCTACTCCTCCAGGGGCAGCGAGCAGTACTTC
>few|-|TRBV7-8|TRBJ1-1
CASSLGRRRVDTEAFF
TGTGCCAGCAGCTTAGGAAGAAGGAGGGTGGACACTGAAGCTTTCTTT
>few|-|TRBV20-1|TRBJ2-7
CSASTATGRTHEQYF
TGCAGTGCTAGCACAGCGACAGGCCGAACACACGAGCAGTACTTC
>many|-|TRBV10-3|TRBJ2-7
CAAERGIESSEQYF
TGTGCCGCCGAAAGAGGCATCGAAAGCTCCGAGCAGTACTTC
>-|TRBD1|TRBV20-1|TRBJ2-7
CSAPGQGYEQYF
TGCAGTGCTCCGGGACAGGGCTACGAGCAGTACTTC
>-|-|TRBV20-1|TRBJ2-7
CSATWVGVTVDEQYF
TGCAGTGCTACCTGGGTCGGGGTTACCGTGGACGAGCAGTACTTC
>few|-|TRBV20-1|TRBJ2-5
CSARFPETQYF
TGCAGTGCTAGATTTCCAGAGACCCAGTACTTC
>-|-|TRBV20-1|TRBJ2-1
CSARDRRGRISSEQFF
TGCAGTGCTAGAGATCGAAGGGGACGTATTTCTAGTGAGCAGTTCTTC
>-|TRBD2|TRBV28|TRBJ2-1
CASTSGTSQFF
TGTGCCAGCACTTCCGGGACTAGTCAGTTCTTC
>-|-|TRBV4-1|TRBJ2-1
CASSPDAYEQFF
TGCGCCAGCAGCCCCGACGCCTACGAGCAGTTCTTC
>-|-|TRBV4-1|TRBJ2-7
CASSQVFGEREQYF
TGCGCCAGCAGCCAAGTTTTCGGGGAAAGGGAGCAGTACTTC
>-|TRBD1|TRBV18|TRBJ2-4
CASSAGTAVGEQYF
TGTGCCAGCTCCGCCGGGACAGCGGTTGGGGAGCAGTACTTC
>-|TRBD1|TRBV7-9|TRBJ1-2
CASSFGQGLYGYTF
TGTGCCAGCAGCTTCGGACAGGGACTCTATGGCTACACCTTC
>-|TRBD1|TRBV28|TRBJ2-7
CASSSNRQGLGVGEQYF
TGTGCCAGCAGTTCCAACCGACAGGGGCTGGGTGTGGGCGAGCAGTACTTC
>-|-|TRBV7-2|TRBJ2-5
CASTRLRDVGGEQYF
TGTGCCAGCACCCGTTTGCGGGACGTTGGTGGTGAGCAGTACTTC
>-|-|TRBV20-1|TRBJ2-1
CIVAGAGYNEQFF
TGCATCGTGGCAGGAGCCGGATACAATGAGCAGTTCTTC
>-|TRBD1|TRBV6-1|TRBJ1-1
CASSGLQGYNTEAFF
TGTGCCAGCAGCGGACTACAGGGGTACAACACTGAAGCTTTCTTT
>-|TRBD1|TRBV29-1|TRBJ1-5
CSVTDRGGNTGQPQHF
TGCAGCGTAACGGACAGGGGAGGTAATACGGGTCAGCCCCAGCATTTT
>-|TRBD1|TRBV5-1|TRBJ2-1
CASSFQGARDNEQFF
TGCGCCAGCAGCTTCCAGGGGGCGCGGGACAATGAGCAGTTCTTC
>-|-|TRBV12-3/TRBV12-4|TRBJ1-2
CASSLDTGIYGYTF
TGTGCCAGCAGTTTAGATACAGGGATCTATGGCTACACCTTC
>few|-|TRBV29-1|TRBJ1-1
CSAYQGGNTEAFF
TGCAGCGCATACCAAGGGGGGAACACTGAAGCTTTCTTT
>few|-|TRBV28|TRBJ2-7
CASSLGGGDEQYF
TGTGCTAGCAGTTTGGGAGGAGGCGACGAGCAGTACTTC
>-|-|TRBV2|TRBJ1-6
CASSARGQNNSPLHF
TGTGCCAGCAGTGCCCGAGGACAGAATAATTCACCCCTCCACTTT
>-|-|TRBV7-9|TRBJ1-1
CASSLGSQVGNTEAFF
TGTGCCAGCAGCTTAGGGTCCCAGGTTGGCAACACTGAAGCTTTCTTT
>once|-|TRBV11-1|TRBJ2-3
CASSFIRGQGSDTQYF
TGTGCCAGCAGCTTTATCCGGGGGCAGGGTTCAGATACGCAGTATTTT
>-|-|TRBV5-1|TRBJ2-7
CAIIGGFPYEQYF
TGCGCCATCATAGGGGGTTTTCCCTACGAGCAGTACTTC
>few|TRBD1|TRBV20-1|TRBJ2-3
CSAKPDRLTSTDTQYF
TGCAGTGCCAAACCGGACAGGTTAACTAGCACAGATACGCAGTATTTT
>few|TRBD2|TRBV12-3/TRBV12-4|TRBJ2-1
CASSLVAGSSYNEQFF
TGTGCCAGCAGTTTGGTAGCGGGTAGCTCCTACAATGAGCAGTTCTTC
>few|-|TRBV21-1|TRBJ2-7
CASSTEGPYEQYF
TGTGCCAGCAGCACGGAGGGTCCCTACGAGCAGTACTTC
>few|-|TRBV10-3|TRBJ2-1
CAISEQGGINEQFF
TGTGCCATCAGTGAGCAGGGAGGCATCAATGAGCAGTTCTTC
>-|TRBD1|TRBV11-1|TRBJ1-6
CASSDPPGQGESPLHF
TGTGCCAGCAGCGACCCCCCGGGACAGGGGGAGTCACCCCTCCACTTT
>-|-|TRBV24-1|TRBJ2-7
CATSDTERGEQYF
TGTGCCACCAGTGATACCGAGCGAGGGGAGCAGTACTTC
>-|TRBD2|TRBV7-9|TRBJ2-1
CASSSYNTAGVPNEQFF
TGTGCCAGCAGCTCGTATAACACGGCGGGAGTCCCCAATGAGCAGTTCTTC
>-|TRBD2|TRBV20-1|TRBJ2-7
CSASLAGAPEQYF
TGCAGTGCTAGCCTAGCGGGAGCCCCCGAGCAGTACTTC
>-|-|TRBV7-3|TRBJ2-5
CASSQVGEGTQYF
TGTGCCAGCAGCCAAGTGGGTGAGGGGACCCAGTACTTC
>-|TRBD2|TRBV6-1|TRBJ2-1
CASRGLAGYNEQFF
TGTGCCAGCCGGGGACTAGCGGGATACAATGAGCAGTTCTTC
>-|-|TRBV14|TRBJ1-1
CASSQVYGGTEAFF
TGTGCCAGCAGCCAAGTCTACGGGGGCACTGAAGCTTTCTTT
>-|-|TRBV20-1|TRBJ2-3
CRPRDTSTDTQYF
TGCAGACCGCGGGACACTAGCACAGATACGCAGTATTTT
>-|-|TRBV5-1|TRBJ2-7
CASSFGSSYYEQYF
TGCGCCAGCAGCTTCGGGTCTAGCTACTACGAGCAGTACTTC
>-|-|TRBV4-1|TRBJ1-1
CASSQEPAVNTEAFF
TGCGCCAGCAGCCAAGAGCCAGCGGTGAACACTGAAGCTTTCTTT
>many|-|TRBV28|TRBJ1-2
CASSPGRIYGYTF
TGTGCCAGCAGCCCGGGGCGAATCTATGGCTACACCTTC
>-|-|TRBV29-1|TRBJ1-3
CSVVGRYEEGTDLLGNTIYF
TGCAGCGTTGTTGGTAGATACGAGGAGGGGACGGACCTACTAGGAAACACCATATATTTT
>-|-|TRBV6-6|TRBJ1-1
CASRYLGNTEAFF
TGTGCCAGCAGATATCTAGGGAACACTGAAGCTTTCTTT
>few|-|TRBV28|TRBJ2-7
CASGRDPLYEQYF
TGTGCCAGCGGCCGCGACCCCCTCTACGAGCAGTACTTC
>few|-|TRBV12-3/TRBV12-4|TRBJ1-2
CASSVLANYGYTF
TGTGCCAGCAGTGTCCTTGCTAACTATGGCTACACCTTC
>-|-|TRBV7-2|TRBJ1-5
CASSSKAGSLYSQPQHF
TGTGCCAGCAGCTCGAAAGCCGGGTCCCTTTACTCTCAGCCCCAGCATTTT
>-|-|TRBV5-1|TRBJ2-2
CATRDPTNTGELFF
TGCGCCACCCGGGACCCAACTAACACCGGGGAGCTGTTTTTT
>few|TRBD1|TRBV20-1|TRBJ2-4
CSAPPGGPDGGKNIQYF
TGCAGTGCACCCCCAGGGGGCCCCGACGGGGGCAAAAACATTCAGTACTTC
>-|-|TRBV6-2/TRBV6-3|TRBJ2-3
CASSLRGMSDTQYF
TGTGCCAGCAGCTTGAGAGGGATGTCAGATACGCAGTATTTT